Each of the 19 T cell receptor beta chains below was sequenced from the same sample in a study of blood T cell repertoires in COVID-19. The method was immunoSEQ multiplex PCR; TCRdb's version includes in-frame clones alone and lacks a portion of them. This table has roughly 100,000 clones, approximately 79% appearing once. The specimen sequenced was peripheral blood. All receptors come from a woman older than 75 with active or convalescent COVID-19.

This clone came up once. The chain is built from TRBV5-1 and TRBJ2-3; 8 positions agree with TRBD2. The length of the CDR3 is 16 residues. The germline gives CDR1 SGHRS, CDR2 YFSETQ. V lost 3 bases and J lost 4; bases outside the gene matches: 10. Here the CDR3 reads CASSSSPGLEADTQYF. The CDR3 DNA is TGCGCCAGCAGCTCAAGTCCGGGACTAGAGGCAGATACGCAGTATTTT.

CDR3 sequence: CASSPKTSFEQYF. The CDR3 bases are TGTGCCAGCTCACCAAAGACTAGCTTTGAGCAGTACTTC. V gene TRBV18 combines with J gene TRBJ2-7; 7 nucleotides line up with TRBD2. With 2 bases clipped from V and 7 bases from J, the junction kept 5 bases outside the gene matches. There are 13 residues in the CDR3. From germline, CDR1 is KGHSH and CDR2 LQKENI.

This clone came up once. The chain links TRBV6-2 or TRBV6-3 to TRBJ2-1; 11 nucleotides line up with TRBD1. J lost 8 bases, V lost 0 bases, and 15 bases had no gene match. Germline CDR1 MNHEY, CDR2 SVGEGT. The CDR3 spans 19 residues. The CDR3 here is CASSYSFSSGQGGIDEQFF. The CDR3 nucleotides are TGTGCCAGCAGTTACTCGTTTTCGTCGGGACAGGGGGGGATCGATGAGCAGTTCTTC.

V gene TRBV19 combines with J gene TRBJ2-1; TRBD2 agrees at 9 bases. CDR1 is LNHDA and CDR2 is SQIVND in the germline V gene (reference sequence). V lost 5 bases to trimming and J lost 6 bases; unmatched junction nucleotides: 11. The CDR3 runs to 16 residues. The CDR3 DNA follows: TGTGCCAGTAGTCCAAGGGGTAGCGGGAGCTCCAATGAGCAGTTCTTC. Protein sequence: CASSPRGSGSSNEQFF.

The chain is built from TRBV2 and TRBJ2-7, with 7 bases lining up with TRBD2. The CDR3 covers 18 residues. Germline loops: CDR1 SNHLY, CDR2 FYNNEI. Germline trimming cut 0 bases from V and 6 bases from J; bases unmatched to any gene: 17. The CDR3 DNA reads TGTGCCAGCAGTGAAGCGGCTGCGGGAGTGAGGGGAGGTATCGAGCAGTACTTC. Its translation is CASSEAAAGVRGGIEQYF.

The rearrangement joins TRBV5-1 to TRBJ2-2; a possible D gene is TRBD2 (5 bases). This CDR3 has 16 amino acids. V was trimmed by 0 bases and J by 3 bases, leaving 12 bases between them. The germline CDR1 and CDR2 sequences are SGHRS and YFSETQ. The CDR3 DNA reads as TGCGCCAGCAGCTTGGTGGCTAGCCGAGACACCGGGGAGCTGTTTTTT. It codes for CASSLVASRDTGELFF.

This rearrangement joins TRBV9 to TRBJ1-6, with TRBD1 identical over 8 bases. This CDR3 comprises 13 residues. Trimming at V came to 3 bases and at J to 11 bases, leaving 4 bases not matched to a gene. Germline loops: CDR1 SGDLS, CDR2 YYNGEE. CDR3 sequence (DNA): TGTGCCAGCAGCGCCGGACAGGGAACACCCCTCCACTTT. The encoded protein is CASSAGQGTPLHF. Full variable domain (missing parts from reference TRBV9 and TRBJ1-6): DSGVTQTPKHLITATGQRVTLRCSPRSGDLSVYWYQQSLDQGLQFLIQYYNGEERAKGNILERFSAQQFPDLHSELNLSSLELGDSALYFCASSAGQGTPLHFGNGTRLTVT.

CDR3 protein: CASSPTVRGCNQPQHF. As DNA, the CDR3 is TGTGCCAGCAGCCCAACGGTCAGGGGCTGTAATCAGCCCCAGCATTTT. The chain uses TRBV3-1 (or the pseudogene TRBV3-2) and TRBJ1-5; TRBD1 is a possible D gene (6 bases). This CDR3 comprises 16 residues. CDR1 is LGHDT and CDR2 is YNNKEL in the germline V gene (reference sequence). Trimming stripped 4 bases from V and 4 bases from J, with 17 bases between.

A single count supports this clone. V and J are TRBV7-2 and TRBJ2-2; 9 bases are shared with TRBD2. Germline V gene sequence: CDR1 SGHTA, CDR2 FQGNSA. Unmatched junction bases numbered 15, after V lost 1 base and J lost 6 bases. The CDR3 covers 19 residues. CDR3 in amino acids: CASSLVGGSGRWRSGELFF. The CDR3 bases are TGTGCCAGCAGCTTAGTTGGCGGGAGCGGGAGGTGGCGGTCCGGGGAGCTGTTTTTT.

The rearrangement uses TRBV5-6 and TRBJ2-1; possible D gene TRBD2, 5 bases. V was cut by 1 base and J by 2 bases, with 13 bases left in between. Germline V gene lookup returns CDR1 SGHDT and CDR2 YYEEEE. This CDR3 is 16 amino acids long. CDR3 loop: CASSLFAGEPYNEQFF. The CDR3 DNA reads as TGTGCCAGCAGCTTGTTCGCGGGCGAGCCCTACAATGAGCAGTTCTTC.

The V call is TRBV2, the J call TRBJ2-1; possible D gene TRBD2, 6 bases. The CDR3 is made up of 15 amino acids. The germline V gene has CDR1 SNHLY and CDR2 FYNNEI. Trimming cost V 7 bases and J 0 bases, with 13 bases left between them. The CDR3 sequence is CASNGSPSSYNEQFF. The CDR3 bases are TGTGCCAGCAACGGGAGCCCGAGCTCCTACAATGAGCAGTTCTTC.

For this clone: Its ends do not fully match the called genes, so a read error is possible. This chain joins TRBV5-1 and TRBJ2-7; 7 bases agree with TRBD2. Germline values: CDR1 SGHRS, CDR2 YFSETQ. This CDR3 region has 15 residues. The CDR3 nucleotides are TGTGCCAGCAGCTTAGGACCACTCGGGGGAGGGGAGCAGTACTTC. Translation gives CASSLGPLGGGEQYF.

This rearrangement joins TRBV6-1 to TRBJ2-7; no clear D gene. With 3 bases removed from V and 7 bases from J, the gap between germline ends came to 7 bases. This CDR3 is built from 11 residues. Germline assignment: CDR1 MNHNS and CDR2 SASEGT. CDR3 amino acids: CASSDFREQYF. CDR3 DNA: TGTGCCAGCAGTGATTTCAGGGAGCAGTACTTC.

The chain employs TRBV6-5 and TRBJ1-2, with 10 bases lining up with TRBD1. Germline CDR1 is MNHEY and CDR2 is SVGAGI. The CDR3 loop spans 12 amino acids. Trimming at V came to 6 bases and at J to 7 bases, leaving 2 bases not matched to a gene. The CDR3 loop reads CASRTGGGGYTF. The CDR3 DNA sequence: TGTGCCAGCAGGACAGGGGGCGGTGGCTACACCTTC.

The chain joins TRBV19 to TRBJ2-5; 10 bases map to TRBD2. This CDR3 has 14 residues. Germline V gene lookup returns CDR1 LNHDA and CDR2 SQIVND (reference sequence). V shed 3 bases and J 5 bases; nucleotides not matched to a gene: 3. The CDR3 sequence is CASSMGTSVETQYF. CDR3 in DNA: TGTGCCAGTAGTATGGGGACTAGCGTCGAGACCCAGTACTTC.

J is TRBJ1-1 and V is TRBV21-1; TRBD1, the D gene given by the table, was not confirmed from the DNA. TRBV21-1 is described as a pseudogene. The CDR3 covers 18 residues. CDR3 loop: CATTLTRGQGARGTEAFF. CDR3 nucleotides: TGTGCCACCACCCTTACGAGAGGACAGGGGGCGCGAGGGACTGAAGCTTTCTTT.

J is TRBJ2-3 and V is TRBV20-1, with 8 bases that match TRBD2. CDR1 and CDR2 (germline): DFQATT, SNEGSKA (reference sequence). CDR3 length: 18 amino acids. V gave up 3 bases and J gave up 3 bases; unmatched junction bases: 17. The CDR3 DNA follows: TGCAGTGCTAGTTCCCTCTGGAGGGAGCGGGGGATGACAGATACGCAGTATTTT. It specifies CSASSLWRERGMTDTQYF.

The J gene is TRBJ2-1, the V gene TRBV19, with TRBD2 matching 13 bases. The CDR3 consists of 19 residues. Germline V gene sequence: CDR1 LNHDA, CDR2 SQIVND (reference sequence). Trimming removed 6 bases from V and 8 bases from J; junction bases left unmatched: 19. DNA for the CDR3: TGTGCCAGTAGCACCCCGGGGGCCCCGGGACTAGCGGGATGGTATGAGCAGTTCTTC. Translation: CASSTPGAPGLAGWYEQFF.

The rearrangement links TRBV5-6 to TRBJ1-2, with 8 bases fitting TRBD1. The CDR3 runs 15 residues. V lost 0 bases to trimming and J lost 4 bases; unmatched junction nucleotides: 5. Looked up from germline, CDR1 is SGHDT and CDR2 is YYEEEE. The CDR3 DNA reads as TGTGCCAGCAGCTTGGAGGGACAGGTGATCTATGGCTACACCTTC. Protein product: CASSLEGQVIYGYTF.